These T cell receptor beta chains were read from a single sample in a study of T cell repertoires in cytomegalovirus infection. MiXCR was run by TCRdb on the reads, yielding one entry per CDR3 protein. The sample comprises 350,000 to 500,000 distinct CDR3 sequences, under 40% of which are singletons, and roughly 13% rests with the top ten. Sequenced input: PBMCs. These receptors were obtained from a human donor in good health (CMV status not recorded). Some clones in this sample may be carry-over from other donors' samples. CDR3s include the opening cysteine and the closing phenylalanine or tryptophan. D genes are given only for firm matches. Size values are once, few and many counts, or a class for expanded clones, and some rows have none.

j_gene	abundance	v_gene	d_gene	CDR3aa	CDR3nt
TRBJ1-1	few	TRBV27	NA	CASALRGGRANWNTEAFF	TGTGCCAGCGCTCTAAGGGGAGGGAGGGCGAATTGGAACACTGAAGCTTTCTTT
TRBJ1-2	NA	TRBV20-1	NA	CSARSSGGGRGGYTF	TGCAGTGCTAGATCCTCGGGGGGGGGGCGGGGTGGCTACACCTTC
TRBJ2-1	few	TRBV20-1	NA	CSARDRGFSRASYNEQFF	TGCAGTGCTAGAGATCGAGGCTTCTCCCGCGCATCCTACAATGAGCAGTTCTTC
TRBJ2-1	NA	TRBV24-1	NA	CATSYHRVAAYNEQFF	TGTGCCACCAGTTATCACAGGGTGGCGGCCTACAATGAGCAGTTCTTC
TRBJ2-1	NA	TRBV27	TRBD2	CASSLSRAGGYNEQFF	TGTGCCAGCAGTTTATCGAGGGCGGGGGGCTACAATGAGCAGTTCTTC
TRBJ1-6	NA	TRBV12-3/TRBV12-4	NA	CASSPTGPNSPLHF	TGTGCCAGCAGTCCTACAGGACCAAATTCACCCCTCCACTTT
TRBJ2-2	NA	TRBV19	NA	CASSIMQGPAGELFF	TGTGCCAGTAGTATAATGCAAGGACCGGCGGGGGAGCTGTTTTTT
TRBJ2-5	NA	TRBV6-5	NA	CASSDSLNRAETQYF	TGTGCCAGCAGTGACTCCCTTAACCGGGCAGAGACCCAGTACTTC
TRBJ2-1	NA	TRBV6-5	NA	CASSYSGNWAPLMDEQFF	TGTGCCAGCAGTTACTCGGGAAATTGGGCCCCTCTAATGGATGAGCAGTTCTTC
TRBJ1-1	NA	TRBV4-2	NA	CASSQDWPENTEAFF	TGTGCCAGCAGCCAAGATTGGCCAGAGAACACTGAAGCTTTCTTT
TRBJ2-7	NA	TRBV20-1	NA	CSARDHDLYYEQYF	TGCAGTGCTAGAGACCACGATCTCTACTACGAGCAGTACTTC
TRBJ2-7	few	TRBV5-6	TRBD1	CASSTGQFSYEQYF	TGTGCCAGCAGCACGGGACAGTTTTCCTACGAGCAGTACTTC
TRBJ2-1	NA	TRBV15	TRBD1	CATSRSGQTYNEQFF	TGTGCCACCAGCAGATCGGGACAGACTTACAATGAGCAGTTCTTC
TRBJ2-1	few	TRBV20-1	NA	CSAPPLSSYNEQFF	TGCAGTGCTCCACCGTTAAGCTCCTACAATGAGCAGTTCTTC
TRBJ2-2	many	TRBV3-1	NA	CASRGGDTGELFF	TGTGCCAGCAGAGGGGGGGACACCGGGGAGCTGTTTTTT
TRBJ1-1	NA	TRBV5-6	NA	CASSLHGGNTEAFF	TGTGCCAGCAGCTTGCATGGGGGGAACACTGAAGCTTTCTTT
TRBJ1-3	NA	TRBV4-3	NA	CASSQATHSGNTIYF	TGCGCCAGCAGCCAAGCGACCCACTCTGGAAACACCATATATTTT
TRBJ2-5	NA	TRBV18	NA	CASSPLGTPVNEETQYF	TGTGCCAGCTCGCCACTCGGGACTCCCGTTAACGAAGAGACCCAGTACTTC
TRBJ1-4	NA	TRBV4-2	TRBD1	CASSPRGRTEKLFF	TGTGCCAGCAGCCCCAGGGGGCGCACTGAAAAACTGTTTTTT
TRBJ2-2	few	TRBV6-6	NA	CASRGGLLLAGELFF	TGTGCCAGCAGGGGGGGATTGCTTCTCGCCGGGGAGCTGTTTTTT
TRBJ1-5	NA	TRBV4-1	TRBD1	CASSQAGGFSNQPQHF	TGCGCCAGCAGCCAAGCAGGGGGCTTTAGCAATCAGCCCCAGCATTTT
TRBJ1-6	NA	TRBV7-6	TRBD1	CASSGFGQGYNSPLHF	TGTGCCAGCAGCGGTTTCGGACAGGGGTATAATTCACCCCTCCACTTT
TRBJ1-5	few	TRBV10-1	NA	CASSEEGRVVPW	TGCGCCAGCAGTGAGGAGGGGAGGGTGGTGCCGTGG
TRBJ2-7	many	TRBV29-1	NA	CSVEPSGDQEQYF	TGCAGCGTTGAACCCTCAGGGGACCAGGAGCAGTACTTC
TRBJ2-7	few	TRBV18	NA	CASSPRESEQYF	TGTGCCAGCTCACCACGGGAGTCCGAGCAGTACTTC
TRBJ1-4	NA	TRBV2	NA	CASSGGGAANEKLFF	TGTGCCAGCAGTGGAGGAGGAGCAGCTAATGAAAAACTGTTTTTT
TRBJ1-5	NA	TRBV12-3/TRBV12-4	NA	CASSLVGIGQPQHF	TGTGCCAGCAGTTTGGTAGGGATCGGCCAGCCCCAGCATTTT
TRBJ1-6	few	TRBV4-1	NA	CASSQGRWESPLHF	TGCGCCAGCAGCCAAGGTCGGTGGGAATCACCCCTCCACTTT
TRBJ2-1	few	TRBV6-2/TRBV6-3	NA	CASSYPAGPRSSYNEQFF	TGTGCCAGCAGTTACCCCGCCGGGCCGAGAAGCTCCTACAATGAGCAGTTCTTC
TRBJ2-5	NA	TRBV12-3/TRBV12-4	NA	CASSKDIAQETQYF	TGTGCCAGCAGTAAGGACATCGCCCAAGAGACCCAGTACTTC
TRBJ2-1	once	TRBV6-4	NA	CASRDPPGGGNNEQLF	TGTGCCAGCAGAGACCCCCCCGGGGGCGGTAACAATGAGCAGTTATTC
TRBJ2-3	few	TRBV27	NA	CASSFSGAEDTQYF	TGTGCCAGCAGTTTTTCGGGGGCTGAAGATACGCAGTATTTT
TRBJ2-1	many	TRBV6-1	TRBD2	CASSEGLLAGGPSSNEQFF	TGTGCCAGCAGTGAAGGTCTGCTAGCGGGGGGGCCCAGTTCCAATGAGCAGTTCTTC
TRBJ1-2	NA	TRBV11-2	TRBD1	CASSLGQGNSAYGYTF	TGTGCCAGCAGCCTAGGACAGGGAAACTCGGCGTATGGCTACACCTTC
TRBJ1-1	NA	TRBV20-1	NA	CSARSVGLYTEAFF	TGCAGTGCTAGGAGTGTCGGGCTCTACACTGAAGCTTTCTTT
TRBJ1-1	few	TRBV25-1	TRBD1	CASRRDRANTEAFF	TGTGCCAGCAGGCGGGACAGGGCGAACACTGAAGCTTTCTTT
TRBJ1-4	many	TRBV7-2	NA	CASSFGGGDEKLFF	TGTGCCAGCAGCTTTGGTGGTGGCGATGAAAAACTGTTTTTT
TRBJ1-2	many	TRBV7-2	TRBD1	CASSPRQGDFNYGYTF	TGTGCCAGCAGCCCCCGACAGGGTGATTTTAACTATGGCTACACCTTC
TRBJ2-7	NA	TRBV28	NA	CASSFATEQYF	TGTGCCAGCAGTTTTGCTACCGAGCAGTACTTC
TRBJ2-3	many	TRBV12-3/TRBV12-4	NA	CASSFFRSADTQYF	TGTGCCAGCAGTTTCTTCAGGAGCGCAGATACGCAGTATTTT
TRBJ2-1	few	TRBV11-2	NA	CASSFHSNSYNEQFF	TGTGCCAGCAGCTTTCATTCAAACTCCTACAATGAGCAGTTCTTC
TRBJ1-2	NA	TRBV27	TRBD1	CAISPTGGTHGYTF	TGTGCCATCAGTCCCACAGGGGGAACCCATGGCTACACCTTC
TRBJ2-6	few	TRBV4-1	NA	CASSPIGSGANVLTF	TGCGCCAGCAGCCCCATTGGCTCTGGGGCCAACGTCCTGACTTTC
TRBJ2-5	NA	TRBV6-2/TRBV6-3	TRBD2	CASSWGLAGMTQYF	TGTGCCAGCAGTTGGGGACTAGCGGGCATGACCCAGTACTTC
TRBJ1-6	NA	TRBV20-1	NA	CSALPSHNSPLHF	TGCAGTGCCCTGCCAAGCCATAATTCACCCCTCCACTTT
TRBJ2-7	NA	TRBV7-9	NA	CASSLMAAYEQYF	TGTGCCAGCAGCTTAATGGCAGCCTACGAGCAGTACTTC
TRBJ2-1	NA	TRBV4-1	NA	CASSHPFGEQFF	TGCGCCAGCAGCCATCCCTTTGGTGAGCAGTTCTTC
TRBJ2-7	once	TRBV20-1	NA	CSARGTVSYEQYF	TGCAGTGCTAGGGGGACGGTATCCTACGAGCAGTACTTC
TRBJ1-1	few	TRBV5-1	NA	CASSFSANTEAFF	TGCGCCAGCAGCTTTTCGGCTAACACTGAAGCTTTCTTT
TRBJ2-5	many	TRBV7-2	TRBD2	CASSLKRLAGGNQETQYF	TGTGCCAGCAGCTTAAAACGACTAGCGGGGGGGAACCAAGAGACCCAGTACTTC
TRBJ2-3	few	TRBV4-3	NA	CASSQDPGSDTQYF	TGCGCCAGCAGCCAAGATCCCGGCTCAGATACGCAGTATTTT
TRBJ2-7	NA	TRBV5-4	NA	CASRRDVSSYEQYF	TGTGCCAGCAGGAGGGACGTTAGCTCCTACGAGCAGTACTTC